Listed here are 9 T cell receptor beta chains from one sample, sequenced in a study of a mutant IDH1 vaccine in newly diagnosed glioma. As for time point: week 11, during vaccination. A 20-mer mutant IDH1 peptide at 300 ug was injected subcutaneously with topical imiquimod. Which antigens these TCRs recognize remains unknown. Produced via immunoSEQ multiplex PCR; TCRdb's table is partial and in-frame only. The profile shows about 66,000 clones, approximately 84% of them singletons. This specimen was PBMCs, taken from a glioma patient whose treatment included an IDH1 peptide vaccine. These receptors were taken from a woman between 45 and 65 years old with glioma.

V and J are TRBV5-1 and TRBJ1-1; D is undetermined. CDR1 is SGHRS and CDR2 is YFSETQ in the germline V gene. Between the trimmed V and J ends, which lost 4 bases and 3 bases, there was a span of 16 bases. The CDR3 runs to 15 residues. The CDR3 DNA is TGCGCCAGCAGCGAGAAGAGGGTAAAGGACACTGAAGCTTTCTTT. It specifies CASSEKRVKDTEAFF.

The table lists this clone with a count of one. This chain connects TRBV11-2 to TRBJ1-4; D unresolved. The CDR3 length is 15 residues. Trimming took 5 bases from V and 0 from J, leaving 10 bases between them. The germline gives CDR1 SGHAT, CDR2 FQNNGV. This CDR3 is CASSLRAATNEKLFF. CDR3 coding DNA: TGTGCCAGCAGCCTACGGGCTGCAACTAATGAAAAACTGTTTTTT.

The sample holds one count of this clone. The chain couples TRBV12-5 to TRBJ1-1; 7 bases are a match to TRBD1. CDR1 is LGHNT, CDR2 FRNRAP, per germline. This CDR3 is built from 14 residues. V shed 6 bases and J 0 bases; nucleotides not matched to a gene: 4. CDR3 nucleotides: TGTGCTAGTGGCTGGGACAGCATGAACACTGAAGCTTTCTTT. This encodes CASGWDSMNTEAFF.

The chain uses TRBV27 and TRBJ2-3, with 9 bases matching TRBD1. This CDR3 is built from 15 residues. Germline assignment: CDR1 MNHEY and CDR2 SMNVEV (reference sequence). The junction had 4 bases not matched to a gene; V was cut back by 0 bases and J by 6 bases. The CDR3 region is CASSLSGTGWDTQYF. CDR3 DNA sequence: TGTGCCAGCAGTTTATCTGGGACAGGGTGGGATACGCAGTATTTT.

The gene calls are TRBV29-1 and TRBJ1-1; D call uncertain. Trimming left V 4 bases short and J 0 bases short, with 15 bases between. This CDR3 comprises 15 residues. CDR1 and CDR2 (germline): SQVTM, ANQGSEA. The CDR3 DNA reads as TGCAGCGTTGTAGAAGGAGTCGGTGTGAACACTGAAGCTTTCTTT. Amino acids: CSVVEGVGVNTEAFF.

The V call is TRBV7-6, the J call TRBJ1-1; 8 nucleotides line up with TRBD1. Germline CDR1 is SGHVS and CDR2 is FNYEAQ. The ends lost 4 bases at V and 5 bases at J; junction bases unmatched: 9. The CDR3 spans 15 residues. The CDR3 protein is CASSSVTGVGTEAFF. The CDR3 DNA is TGTGCCAGCAGCTCTGTGACAGGGGTAGGGACTGAAGCTTTCTTT.

The V gene is TRBV2, the J gene TRBJ1-6; perhaps TRBD1 as D (5 bases). The CDR3 is 15 residues long. Germline V gene data show CDR1 as SNHLY and CDR2 as FYNNEI. The germline V and J ends were trimmed by 6 bases and 7 bases, with 16 bases remaining between them. CDR3 bases: TGTGCCAGCAGCGACTTCAAATGGGGGAATTCACCCCTCCACTTT. As protein: CASSDFKWGNSPLHF.

The rearrangement links TRBV29-1 to TRBJ2-3, with TRBD1 matching 7 bases. J was trimmed by 3 bases and V by 3 bases; bases with no gene match: 6. CDR1 is SQVTM, CDR2 ANQGSEA, per germline. This CDR3 region has 14 residues. CDR3 sequence reads: CSVDQGQKTDTQYF. The CDR3 nucleotides read TGCAGCGTTGATCAGGGACAGAAGACAGATACGCAGTATTTT.

The table lists this clone with a few counts. The chain joins TRBV19 to TRBJ2-2; TRBD1 might be the D (5 bases). The germline V gene has CDR1 LNHDA and CDR2 SQIVND (reference sequence). CDR3 length: 17 amino acids. Trimming shortened V by 3 bases and J by 4 bases, and 18 bases separated the two germline ends. The CDR3 DNA follows: TGTGCCAGTAGTATCCTCCTACTTCAGGGTAGCACCGGGGAGCTGTTTTTT. This encodes CASSILLLQGSTGELFF. Full variable domain (rest looked up from reference TRBV19 and TRBJ2-2): DGGITQSPKYLFRKEGQNVTLSCEQNLNHDAMYWYRQDPGQGLRLIYYSQIVNDFQKGDIAEGYSVSREKKESFPLTVTSAQKNPTAFYLCASSILLLQGSTGELFFGEGSRLTVL.